The rows below give T cell receptor beta chains drawn from one sample of a study of blood T cell repertoires in COVID-19. This table comes from immunoSEQ multiplex PCR, and its TCRdb copy is limited to in-frame clones, with some not included. The sample shows 300,000 to 450,000 clones, about 87% of them seen only once. The sequenced material came from peripheral blood. These receptor sequences come from a woman in her 30s with COVID-19, enrolled during active disease. Both conserved end residues are part of each CDR3.

V gene	J gene	CDR3 protein
TRBV7-3	TRBJ2-1	CASSLLAYHGDEQFF
TRBV11-2	TRBJ2-1	CASSFRTSRYNEQFF
TRBV7-3	TRBJ2-3	CASSPDRYTDTQYF
TRBV28	TRBJ2-6	CASDRGGGANVLTF
TRBV30	TRBJ1-4	CAWSGGSFELFF
TRBV5-4	TRBJ2-4	CASSDFGAGGIKNIQYF
TRBV7-7	TRBJ2-1	CASSLTPGSSYNEQFF
TRBV29-1	TRBJ2-1	CSVQDRGNYNEQFF
TRBV7-9	TRBJ2-1	CASSPSGEREAYNEQFF
TRBV5-4	TRBJ1-3	CASSVTGGPGNTIYF
TRBV7-5	TRBJ1-5	CVRGGRSGSQPQHF
TRBV27	TRBJ1-4	CASSLSVLGGRTTNEKLFF
TRBV6-6	TRBJ1-2	CASSYSGQGNYGYTF
TRBV29-1	TRBJ2-7	CSVEVVSLAGGGEQYF
TRBV19	TRBJ2-7	CASSIQVTYEQYF
TRBV19	TRBJ2-1	CASSPLSSGAAEFF
TRBV5-4	TRBJ2-1	CASSFARTSGSHEQFF
TRBV28	TRBJ2-5	CASSLSSAQETQYF
TRBV29-1	TRBJ1-1	CSVPTGTDTEAFF
TRBV29-1	TRBJ2-1	CSVEGGGFYNEQFF